This T cell receptor (beta chain) came from a study of T-cell memory formation after mild COVID-19. TCRdb reanalysed the 5' RACE reads using MiXCR and keeps one entry per CDR3 protein. The sample consists of tens of thousands of distinct CDR3 sequences, more than 10% of them appearing once. With 3 bases removed from V and 2 bases from J, the gap between germline ends came to 8 bases. Germline loops: CDR1 SGHRS, CDR2 YFSETQ. This CDR3 is 13 amino acids long. Many counts were recorded for this clonotype. Sequenced material: PBMCs or a T cell subset sorted from them (not recorded which). The J gene is TRBJ2-5, the V gene TRBV5-1; D remains ambiguous. The sequence was collected from a man between 18 and 29 years old who had mild COVID-19 (a few samples of this study predate the infection). Cell type and time point are not known. CDR3 coding DNA: TGCGCCAGCAGCTCCTCATTTCAAGAGACCCAGTACTTC. Translating it yields CASSSSFQETQYF. The whole variable domain, filled in from reference TRBV5-1 and TRBJ2-5, reads KAGVTQTPRYLIKTRGQQVTLSCSPISGHRSVSWYQQTPGQGLQFLFEYFSETQRNKGNFPGRFSGRQFSNSRSEMNVSTLELGDSALYLCASSSSFQETQYFGPGTRLLVL.